This TCR beta chain was observed in a study of blood T cell repertoires in COVID-19. Study as a whole: COVID-19 samples collected from the United States, Italy and Spain covered acute and convalescent phases. PBMCs, B-cell-depleted T cells, or T cells were the source of the cDNA or gDNA that made up the material.

From germline, CDR1 is MNHEY and CDR2 SVGAGI. The CDR3 consists of 13 residues. Trimming left V 0 bases short and J 14 bases short, with 15 bases between. How the authors handled the data: Amplified reference gene primers provided the basis for estimating nucleated cell counts. The repertoire was sequenced with immunoSEQ multiplex PCR; TCRdb's copy has only in-frame clones and lacks some. V and J calls and clone size come straight from that table; D and trimming were deduced from the DNA. The table includes approximately 66,000 clones, about 73% detected once. The sequencing sample was made of peripheral blood. The gene calls are TRBV6-5 and TRBJ2-3; no clear D. The sequence was collected from a man between 60 and 70 years old with acute or convalescent COVID-19. The CDR3 DNA sequence: TGTGCCAGCAGTTACTCTACACAGAGCTTCCTGTATTTT. Its translation: CASSYSTQSFLYF.